The rows below give T cell receptor beta chains drawn from one sample of a study of blood T cells in healthy people across ages. TCRdb reprocessed the 5' RACE reads with MiXCR, giving one entry per CDR3 protein. The repertoire consists of about 800,000 distinct CDR3 sequences, with 58% occurring once and the leading ten covering around 20%. The sample consisted of blood. The receptors were sampled from a young man in good health. Each CDR3 is given with its conserved first and last residue. The D gene is left open where the match is weak. Some rows have no size entry. The others give once, few or many, or a class for an expanded clone.

.	once	TRBV7-6	TRBJ1-4	CASSLASGYVGEKLFF	TGTGCCAGCAGCTTAGCTTCGGGTTACGTTGGAGAAAAACTGTTTTTT
.	.	TRBV19	TRBJ2-1	CASSSRPDWGDEQFF	TGTGCCAGTAGTTCTCGCCCCGACTGGGGCGATGAGCAGTTCTTC
TRBD2	.	TRBV7-2	TRBJ2-5	CASSLASGGWEQYF	TGTGCCAGCAGCTTAGCTAGCGGGGGTTGGGAGCAGTACTTC
.	.	TRBV4-1	TRBJ2-3	CASSQVFSHTDTQYF	TGCGCCAGCAGCCAAGTCTTTTCTCACACAGATACGCAGTATTTT
.	few	TRBV7-8	TRBJ2-3	CASSLNQYTDTQYF	TGTGCCAGCAGCTTAAACCAATACACAGATACGCAGTATTTT
TRBD1	.	TRBV12-3/TRBV12-4	TRBJ1-2	CASKTGSYGYTF	TGTGCCAGCAAGACAGGGTCCTATGGCTACACCTTC
.	.	TRBV9	TRBJ2-1	CASSDPKYGQFF	TGTGCCAGCAGCGACCCCAAGTACGGGCAGTTCTTC
.	.	TRBV7-8	TRBJ2-1	CASSSPDLRLKNEQFF	TGTGCCAGCAGCTCCCCAGACCTGCGGCTGAAAAATGAGCAGTTCTTC
TRBD2	.	TRBV20-1	TRBJ2-7	CSAGAPAGGLDEQYF	TGCAGTGCTGGAGCCCCAGCGGGAGGTCTCGACGAGCAGTACTTC
.	.	TRBV7-2	TRBJ1-1	CASSQTGTINTEAFF	TGTGCCAGCAGCCAAACAGGGACAATCAACACTGAAGCTTTCTTT
.	.	TRBV5-1	TRBJ2-3	CASSLGRIRDTQYF	TGCGCCAGCAGCTTGGGGCGGATCCGAGATACGCAGTATTTT
.	.	TRBV7-6	TRBJ2-7	CASSISTSSEQYF	TGTGCCAGCAGCATAAGTACTAGTTCCGAGCAGTACTTC
TRBD1	.	TRBV20-1	TRBJ2-7	CSAWGQTGYEQYF	TGCAGTGCTTGGGGACAGACCGGCTACGAGCAGTACTTC
.	.	TRBV20-1	TRBJ1-1	CSASGDTEAFF	TGCAGTGCTAGTGGGGATACTGAAGCTTTCTTT
TRBD2	.	TRBV20-1	TRBJ2-7	CSAPVAGGYNEQYF	TGCAGTGCTCCCGTAGCGGGGGGGTACAATGAGCAGTACTTC
.	.	TRBV7-2	TRBJ2-1	CASSLSGATYNEQFF	TGTGCCAGCAGCTTATCCGGGGCAACCTACAATGAGCAGTTCTTC
.	.	TRBV9	TRBJ2-6	CASSVYTRPGANVLTF	TGTGCCAGCAGCGTATACACCAGACCTGGGGCCAACGTCCTGACTTTC
.	.	TRBV6-6	TRBJ2-7	CASRLQGVEQYF	TGTGCCAGCAGATTACAGGGCGTCGAGCAGTACTTC
TRBD1	few	TRBV27	TRBJ1-2	CASSSGAGDSYGYTF	TGTGCCAGCAGTTCTGGTGCTGGGGACAGCTATGGCTACACCTTC
TRBD2	few	TRBV9	TRBJ2-7	CASSVGTSLYEQYF	TGTGCCAGCAGCGTCGGGACTAGCTTATACGAGCAGTACTTC
.	.	TRBV20-1	TRBJ2-3	CSAAPPGIRPDTQYF	TGCAGTGCCGCCCCCCCAGGTATTCGTCCAGATACGCAGTATTTT
TRBD2	.	TRBV12-3/TRBV12-4	TRBJ2-7	CASSLIRRGLAGGRSYEQYF	TGTGCCAGCAGTTTAATTAGAAGGGGACTAGCGGGAGGTCGTTCCTACGAGCAGTACTTC
.	once	TRBV7-2	TRBJ2-1	CASSLDSRLEQFF	TGTGCCAGCAGCTTAGATTCTAGACTTGAGCAGTTCTTC
.	.	TRBV13	TRBJ2-1	CASSRMGNEQFF	TGTGCCAGCAGCCGTATGGGAAACGAGCAGTTCTTC
TRBD2	once	TRBV5-1	TRBJ2-3	CASSPTSGGHTQYF	TGCGCCAGCAGCCCGACTAGCGGGGGACATACGCAGTATTTT
TRBD1	.	TRBV7-2	TRBJ1-5	CASSNRGLQPQHF	TGTGCCAGCAGTAACAGGGGGCTTCAGCCCCAGCATTTT
TRBD2	.	TRBV20-1	TRBJ2-3	CSARETSGGAGDTQYF	TGCAGTGCTAGAGAAACTAGCGGAGGTGCTGGAGATACGCAGTATTTT
.	many	TRBV20-1	TRBJ2-1	CSARDRGYNEQFF	TGCAGTGCTAGAGATAGGGGCTACAATGAGCAGTTCTTC
TRBD2	.	TRBV4-3	TRBJ2-7	CASSQDRGRIYEQYF	TGCGCCAGCAGCCAAGACCGCGGGAGGATCTACGAGCAGTACTTC
TRBD2	.	TRBV7-2	TRBJ2-7	CASSLAQAGGGEQYF	TGTGCCAGCAGCTTAGCTCAGGCGGGAGGAGGGGAGCAGTACTTC
.	once	TRBV12-3/TRBV12-4	TRBJ1-4	CASSPLTGPRFF	TGTGCCAGCAGCCCACTCACAGGTCCGAGGTTTTTT
TRBD2	few	TRBV7-8	TRBJ2-7	CASSLAYKREVYEQYF	TGTGCCAGCAGCTTAGCGTATAAGCGGGAGGTTTACGAGCAGTACTTC
.	.	TRBV5-5	TRBJ1-6	CASSFLSRDANSPLHF	TGTGCCAGCAGCTTTTTATCACGGGACGCCAATTCACCCCTCCACTTT
.	few	TRBV6-5	TRBJ2-6	CAFRANVLTF	TGTGCTTTTCGGGCCAACGTCCTGACTTTC
.	.	TRBV20-1	TRBJ1-1	CSARARTEAFF	TGCAGTGCTAGGGCCCGGACTGAAGCTTTCTTT
TRBD1	once	TRBV28	TRBJ2-3	CASSHREGAGTDTQYF	TGTGCCAGCAGCCACCGAGAGGGGGCTGGTACAGATACGCAGTATTTT
TRBD1	.	TRBV5-1	TRBJ2-5	CASSFFGQGQEETQYF	TGCGCCAGCAGCTTCTTCGGACAAGGACAGGAGGAGACCCAGTACTTC
TRBD2	.	TRBV12-3/TRBV12-4	TRBJ2-1	CASSTTLSGSSYNEQFF	TGTGCCAGCAGTACGACACTAAGCGGGAGCTCCTACAATGAGCAGTTCTTC
.	.	TRBV7-9	TRBJ1-2	CASSLEWSGYTF	TGTGCCAGCAGCTTAGAATGGAGTGGCTACACCTTC
.	.	TRBV11-1	TRBJ1-5	CASSLARALWRKQPQHF	TGTGCCAGCAGCTTAGCGAGGGCCCTCTGGCGGAAACAGCCCCAGCATTTT
.	few	TRBV6-2/TRBV6-3	TRBJ2-6	CASKASDYSGANVLTF	TGTGCCAGTAAGGCTAGCGACTACTCTGGGGCCAACGTCCTGACTTTC
.	few	TRBV12-3/TRBV12-4	TRBJ2-3	CASSQPGGTQYF	TGTGCCAGCAGCCAACCGGGCGGTACGCAGTATTTT
.	.	TRBV30	TRBJ2-1	CAWSGGTSEQFF	TGTGCCTGGAGTGGCGGGACCTCCGAGCAGTTCTTC
TRBD2	few	TRBV28	TRBJ2-1	CATLAGEGNEQFF	TGTGCCACCCTAGCGGGAGAGGGCAATGAGCAGTTCTTC
TRBD1	.	TRBV3-1	TRBJ1-1	CASSQKGAYEAFF	TGTGCCAGCAGCCAAAAGGGGGCTTATGAAGCTTTCTTT